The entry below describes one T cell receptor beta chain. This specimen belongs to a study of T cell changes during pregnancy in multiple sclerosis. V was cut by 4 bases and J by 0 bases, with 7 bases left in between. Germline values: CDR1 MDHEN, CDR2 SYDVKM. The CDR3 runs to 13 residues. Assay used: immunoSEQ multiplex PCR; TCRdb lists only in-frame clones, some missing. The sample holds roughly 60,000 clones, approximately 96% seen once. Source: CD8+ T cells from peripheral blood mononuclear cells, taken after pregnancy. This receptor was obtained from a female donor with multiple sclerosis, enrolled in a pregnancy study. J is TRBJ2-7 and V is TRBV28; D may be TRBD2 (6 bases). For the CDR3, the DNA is TGTGCCAGCAGTTGGGGACTCTCCTACGAGCAGTACTTC. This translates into CASSWGLSYEQYF.